This T cell receptor beta chain was captured in a study of blood T cell dynamics during melanoma immunotherapy. Findings and limits, study-wide: Whether repertoire-driving clones were melanoma-specific could not be determined.

Notes on this clone: Its target is not known.

The time point was: pre-treatment baseline. Samples come from before therapy and from week 3 after the first blockade cycle. Apart from a couple of fast progressors, RECIST 1.1 response was judged 12 weeks post-infusion. Trimming cost V 2 bases and J 7 bases, with 11 bases left between them. Germline CDR1 is ENHRY and CDR2 is SYGVKD. CDR3 length: 13 amino acids. DNA loading was fixed at 350 ng for all bulk PBMC samples. Profiled with immunoSEQ multiplex PCR; TCRdb holds only in-frame clones, not every one. The profile shows over 6,500 clones, around three quarters of them singletons. The source is a human donor with melanoma. V gene TRBV10-3 combines with J gene TRBJ2-5; D call uncertain. This specimen consisted of blood, obtained from a patient treated with checkpoint blockade. In nucleotides, the CDR3 is TGTGCCATCAGTGAGGCAGGAGCTGGGACCCAGTACTTC. Protein: CAISEAGAGTQYF.